Below, 14 T cell receptor beta chains from the same sample are listed, as sequenced in a study of cytomegalovirus exposure and HLA in healthy donors. TCRdb keeps only in-frame clones here, not all; method: immunoSEQ multiplex PCR. The table includes 110,000 or so clones, roughly 90% detected once. Sequencing was carried out using PBMCs. The receptors derive from a woman aged 18-35 years in good health and CMV-seronegative.

CDR3: CASSLRQGNNSPLHF. Here the CDR3 DNA reads TGTGCCAGCAGCTTGCGACAGGGGAATAATTCACCCCTCCACTTT. The gene calls are TRBV5-4 and TRBJ1-6; 8 bases align to TRBD1. CDR1 and CDR2 from the germline V gene are SGHNT and YYREEE (reference sequence). The V gene end was trimmed by 1 base and the J gene end by 5 bases; junction bases not matched to a gene: 2. The CDR3 covers 15 residues.

This clone showed up just once. V gene TRBV7-6 combines with J gene TRBJ2-3, with 10 bases lining up with TRBD2. The CDR3 is 15 amino acids. Looked up from germline, CDR1 is SGHVS and CDR2 is FNYEAQ. The ends lost 2 bases at V and 6 bases at J; junction bases unmatched: 5. CDR3 nucleotides: TGTGCCAGCAGCTTAAGCGGGGGGGCCCCTGATACGCAGTATTTT. Its translation is CASSLSGGAPDTQYF.

The chain employs TRBV7-9 and TRBJ2-1, with D tentatively TRBD2 (5 bases). Trimming shortened V by 2 bases and J by 4 bases, and 15 bases separated the two germline ends. CDR1 is SEHNR, CDR2 FQNEAQ, per germline (reference sequence). The CDR3 sequence is 16 residues long. This chain's CDR3 is CASSLRASRTYNEQFF. The CDR3 bases are TGTGCCAGCAGCTTAAGGGCTAGCAGAACGTACAATGAGCAGTTCTTC.

This chain connects TRBV7-9 to TRBJ2-1, with 7 bases aligning to TRBD2. The V gene end was trimmed by 1 base and the J gene end by 0 bases; junction bases not matched to a gene: 9. The CDR3 has 18 amino acids. Germline-derived CDR1 and CDR2 are SEHNR and FQNEAQ (reference sequence). The DNA for the CDR3 is TGTGCCAGCAGCTTAGGAACTAGCGTGACAAGCTCCTACAATGAGCAGTTCTTC. Amino acids: CASSLGTSVTSSYNEQFF.

The V call is TRBV27, the J call TRBJ2-7; a possible D gene is TRBD2 (6 bases). Germline CDR1 reads MNHEY; CDR2 reads SMNVEV (reference sequence). This CDR3 is 15 amino acids long. Trimming took off 4 bases at V and 1 base at J, with 14 bases between the two ends. CDR3 amino acids: CASSSSEGGSYEQYF. In DNA form, the CDR3 reads TGTGCCAGCAGTTCCTCAGAAGGAGGGTCCTACGAGCAGTACTTC.

This rearrangement joins TRBV5-1 to TRBJ2-1; D might be TRBD1 (6 bases). V was pared by 4 bases and J by 3 bases, with 17 bases between. CDR3 length equals 16 residues. CDR1 SGHRS and CDR2 YFSETQ come from the germline V gene. CDR3 region: CASSTQGPTRYNEQFF. The CDR3 bases are TGCGCCAGCAGCACGCAGGGGCCGACTCGCTACAATGAGCAGTTCTTC.

This clone appeared once. The chain links TRBV16 to TRBJ1-5; D is undetermined. Trimming left V 0 bases short and J 3 bases short, with 12 bases between. The CDR3 is 16 amino acids. Germline values: CDR1 KGHSY, CDR2 FQNENV. The chain's CDR3 is CASSQSEGRFNQPQHF. In nucleotides, the CDR3 is TGTGCCAGCAGCCAATCGGAGGGTAGGTTCAATCAGCCCCAGCATTTT.

The CDR3 region has the DNA TGCGCCAGCAGCCCGTTAACAGGGGGAGTAAGCAATGAGCAGTTCTTC. Amino acids: CASSPLTGGVSNEQFF. The chain combines TRBV5-1 with TRBJ2-1; 8 bases match TRBD1. Germline V lookup: CDR1 SGHRS, CDR2 YFSETQ. V shed 4 bases, J shed 6 bases, and the junction held 12 bases outside the gene matches. The CDR3 is made up of 16 amino acids.

The chain combines TRBV5-1 with TRBJ1-3; 10 nucleotides align to TRBD1. CDR1 is SGHRS, CDR2 YFSETQ, per germline. The CDR3 extends over 16 amino acids. Trimming cost V 3 bases and J 2 bases; bases outside gene matches: 5. The CDR3 DNA sequence: TGCGCCAGCAGCTCCGGGGGGACAGGGGCTGGAAACACCATATATTTT. It codes for CASSSGGTGAGNTIYF.

The rearrangement uses TRBV28 and TRBJ2-2; no clear D gene. From germline, CDR1 is MDHEN and CDR2 SYDVKM. The CDR3 contains 12 residues. Deletions cut 5 bases from V and 6 bases from J, with 7 bases between. For the CDR3, the DNA is TGTGCCAGCAGTAAATCTTCCGGGGAGCTGTTTTTT. Translating gives CASSKSSGELFF.

CDR3 loop: CASSSEATNEKLFF. The CDR3 nucleotides are TGTGCCAGCAGCTCGGAGGCAACTAATGAAAAACTGTTTTTT. The rearrangement links TRBV7-2 to TRBJ1-4; D gene uncertain. V lost 4 bases to trimming and J lost 0 bases, with 6 bases between them. The CDR3 length is 14 residues. The V gene's germline CDR1 is SGHTA and CDR2 FQGNSA.

The J gene is TRBJ2-1, the V gene TRBV28, with 9 bases aligning to TRBD1. CDR1 and CDR2 from the germline V gene are MDHEN and SYDVKM. This CDR3 contains 16 residues. V lost 3 bases to trimming and J lost 7 bases; unmatched junction nucleotides: 10. CDR3 coding DNA: TGTGCCAGCAGTTTTAATCCGGGACAGGGCAGTAATGAGCAGTTCTTC. This encodes CASSFNPGQGSNEQFF.

This chain connects TRBV21-1 to TRBJ2-5; the D segment call TRBD1 is taken from the table without a DNA check. TRBV21-1 is classified as a pseudogene. The CDR3 is made up of 18 amino acids. CDR3 nucleotide sequence: TGTGCCAGCAGCAAAGTGGCGGACAGGGGATGGGTTAAGGAGACCCAGTACTTC. Translated, it gives CASSKVADRGWVKETQYF.

The sample holds one count of this clone. The gene calls are TRBV6-6 and TRBJ1-4, with 8 bases lining up with TRBD1. Germline loops: CDR1 MNHNY, CDR2 SVGAGI (reference sequence). CDR3 length: 14 residues. J lost 5 bases, V lost 2 bases, and 1 base had no gene match. CDR3: CASSYNRGNEKLFF. The CDR3 bases are TGTGCCAGCAGTTACAACAGGGGGAATGAAAAACTGTTTTTT.